These 7 T cell receptor beta chains originate from one sample sequenced in a study of T-cell reconstitution after alpha-beta-depleted transplantation in children listed by TCRdb under 2016. Libraries were constructed by PCR. Sequencing took place on an Illumina HiSeq 2500. TCR libraries were prepared with molecular barcoding, using unique molecular identifiers to normalize TCRbeta repertoire quantification. TCRdb trimmed the raw reads at Q25, called clones with MiXCR and kept productive beta chains. Duplicate CDR3 protein sequences are folded into a single record with the most common DNA and genes. The sample table lists more than 150,000 distinct CDR3 sequences, roughly 15% of them with a count of one. Jointly, the top ten make up about 12% of the sample. This specimen consisted of PBMCs from the stem cell graft donor, obtained from the stem cell graft. These receptors came from a human donor who donated a stem cell graft to a child with acute lymphoblastic leukemia.

Regarding this clonotype: This may come from a read error, since a much larger clone is one base off. This sequence joins TRBV5-6 and TRBJ2-3, with 8 positions matching TRBD1. The CDR3 runs to 15 residues. CDR1 and CDR2 from the germline V gene are SGHDT and YYEEEE. The V gene end was trimmed by 6 bases and the J gene end by 1 base; junction bases not matched to a gene: 7. The DNA of the CDR3 is TGTGCCAGCACCTTTACGACAGGGGGCACAGATACGCAGTATTTT. It specifies CASTFTTGGTDTQYF.

The chain is built from TRBV5-6 and TRBJ2-1, with 10 bases matching TRBD2. The V segment lost 4 bases and the J segment 8 bases; nucleotides outside the gene matches: 12. This CDR3 has 16 residues. In germline, CDR1 is SGHDT, CDR2 YYEEEE. The CDR3: CASSRTSSGSPHEQFF. The CDR3 nucleotides read TGTGCCAGCAGCCGGACCTCTAGCGGGAGTCCGCATGAGCAGTTCTTC.

This clonotype was observed at least ten times. The genes are TRBV5-1 and TRBJ1-5; no firm D call. The germline V gene has CDR1 SGHRS and CDR2 YFSETQ. V gave up 5 bases and J gave up 5 bases, with 17 bases separating them. This CDR3 is built from 15 residues. CDR3 region: CASRQDFRSYQPQHF. The CDR3 DNA is TGCGCCAGCAGGCAGGATTTCCGCTCTTATCAGCCCCAGCATTTT.

This clonotype was counted at least ten times. The chain couples TRBV5-1 to TRBJ1-4; unclear D gene. The germline CDR1 and CDR2 sequences are SGHRS and YFSETQ. V lost 0 bases, J lost 3 bases, and 12 bases lay in between. This CDR3 has 16 amino acids. The chain's CDR3 is CASSLVAGEANEKLFF. The CDR3 nucleotides read TGCGCCAGCAGCTTGGTGGCGGGTGAGGCTAATGAAAAACTGTTTTTT. Complete variable domain (other parts from reference TRBV5-1 and TRBJ1-4): KAGVTQTPRYLIKTRGQQVTLSCSPISGHRSVSWYQQTPGQGLQFLFEYFSETQRNKGNFPGRFSGRQFSNSRSEMNVSTLELGDSALYLCASSLVAGEANEKLFFGSGTQLSVL.

This clonotype was observed at least ten times. The chain recombines TRBV11-2 with TRBJ2-2; weak D call: TRBD1 (7 bases). In germline, CDR1 is SGHAT, CDR2 FQNNGV. There are 19 residues in the CDR3. Trimming pared 3 bases from V and 4 bases from J, leaving 24 bases between. CDR3 region: CASSLGQGGILDGTGELFF. The CDR3 region has the DNA TGTGCCAGCAGCTTGGGCCAGGGGGGAATCCTCGATGGCACCGGGGAGCTGTTTTTT.

This chain links TRBV12-3 or TRBV12-4 with TRBJ2-2; no firm D call. The germline V and J ends were trimmed by 3 bases and 7 bases, with 12 bases remaining between them. This CDR3 is 14 amino acids long. This CDR3 reads CASSLYDRIGELFF. DNA for the CDR3: TGTGCCAGCAGTTTGTATGATCGCATCGGGGAGCTGTTTTTT.

This clonotype was detected ten times or more. The chain is built from TRBV4-1 and TRBJ2-7; 8 nucleotides agree with TRBD1. This CDR3 has 15 residues. CDR1 and CDR2 from the germline V gene are MGHRA and YSYEKL. V was pared by 4 bases and J by 0 bases, with 5 bases of the junction left unmatched. The CDR3 here is CASSRGQESSYEQYF. DNA of the CDR3: TGCGCCAGCAGCCGGGGACAGGAGAGCTCCTACGAGCAGTACTTC.